What follows are 11 T cell receptor beta chains derived from one specimen sequenced in a study of blood T cell repertoires in COVID-19. Using immunoSEQ multiplex PCR, the repertoire was profiled, and TCRdb retains in-frame clones only, with some absent. Of fewer than 200,000 clones listed, about 88% are singletons. What was sequenced was peripheral blood. The receptors derive from a woman in her fifties or sixties with COVID-19, enrolled during active disease.

The chain carries TRBV28 and TRBJ2-5, with TRBD1 as a possible D gene (5 bases). The CDR3 extends over 14 amino acids. Germline-derived CDR1 and CDR2 are MDHEN and SYDVKM. V shed 6 bases and J shed 4 bases, with 15 bases lying between them. DNA of the CDR3: TGTGCCAGCAGCCTAGGGGTTTCCCCAGAGACCCAGTACTTC. Residues: CASSLGVSPETQYF.

The chain uses TRBV2 and TRBJ1-5; tentatively, D is TRBD1 (6 bases). Germline lookup yields CDR1 SNHLY and CDR2 FYNNEI. V was cut by 1 base and J by 6 bases, with 10 bases left in between. This CDR3 contains 14 residues. CDR3 protein: CASSEGGQGQPQHF. CDR3 nucleotide sequence: TGTGCCAGCAGTGAAGGGGGGCAGGGTCAGCCCCAGCATTTT.

The gene calls are TRBV7-6 and TRBJ2-6; a weak D match, TRBD1 (5 bases). Trimming removed 5 bases at V and 0 bases at J, with 11 bases between. The CDR3 is 16 amino acids. Germline lookup yields CDR1 SGHVS and CDR2 FNYEAQ. The CDR3 sequence: CASSTGHHSGANVLTF. The CDR3 region has the DNA TGTGCCAGCAGCACAGGACACCACTCTGGGGCCAACGTCCTGACTTTC.

The V call is TRBV4-2, the J call TRBJ2-3; 12 bases align to TRBD2. Trimming removed 1 base from V and 4 bases from J; junction bases left unmatched: 9. Germline CDR1 is LGHNA and CDR2 is YNFKEQ. The CDR3 has 18 amino acids. CDR3 DNA sequence: TGTGCCAGCAGCCAAGGGAACCCGCTAGCGGGGGGGGCAGATACGCAGTATTTT. It yields the protein CASSQGNPLAGGADTQYF.

This chain uses TRBV6-5 with TRBJ2-2, with 7 bases identical to TRBD1. The germline gives CDR1 MNHEY, CDR2 SVGAGI. With V trimmed by 7 bases and J by 2 bases, 4 bases remained unmatched. The CDR3 loop spans 14 amino acids. CDR3 in amino acids: CASTGQLNTGELFF. CDR3 nucleotide sequence: TGTGCCAGCACGGGACAGCTCAACACCGGGGAGCTGTTTTTT.

The chain joins TRBV6-5 to TRBJ1-4; D may be TRBD1 (5 bases). The V gene lost 8 bases and the J gene lost 7 bases, with 11 bases spanning the gap. Germline lookup yields CDR1 MNHEY and CDR2 SVGAGI. This CDR3 comprises 12 residues. DNA for the CDR3: TGTGCCAGCCGGGGGGGTGCTGAAAAACTGTTTTTT. Its translation: CASRGGAEKLFF.

The gene calls are TRBV19 and TRBJ1-1; 8 bases line up with TRBD1. The CDR3 covers 13 residues. Trimming took 11 bases from V and 0 from J; bases not matched to a gene: 5. Germline loops: CDR1 LNHDA, CDR2 SQIVND (reference sequence). CDR3 region: CASDRGMNTEAFF. The CDR3 coding sequence is TGTGCCTCCGACAGGGGCATGAACACTGAAGCTTTCTTT.

V usage is TRBV2 and J usage is TRBJ1-1, with D possibly TRBD1 on 5 matching bases. The CDR3 contains 14 residues. Looked up from germline, CDR1 is SNHLY and CDR2 is FYNNEI. The ends were cut back, 4 bases at V and 1 base at J, with 10 bases in the middle. CDR3 in amino acids: CASSAGRGNTEAFF. The CDR3 DNA reads TGTGCCAGCAGTGCGGGGCGGGGGAACACTGAAGCTTTCTTT.

The rearrangement uses TRBV28 and TRBJ2-6; TRBD1 might be the D (5 bases). V was pared by 6 bases and J by 1 base, with 16 bases between. The germline V gene has CDR1 MDHEN and CDR2 SYDVKM. CDR3 size: 17 residues. Written as DNA, the CDR3 is TGTGCCAGCAGCCCCGGGCAGGGTAGGTCTGGGGCCAACGTCCTGACTTTC. As protein: CASSPGQGRSGANVLTF.

The J gene is TRBJ1-3, the V gene TRBV4-1; D might be TRBD1 (5 bases). The CDR3 covers 17 residues. Per germline, CDR1 MGHRA and CDR2 YSYEKL. V was pared by 1 base and J by 0 bases, with 13 bases between. The CDR3 reads CASSQVFGAPSGNTIYF. CDR3 in DNA: TGCGCCAGCAGCCAAGTGTTTGGGGCCCCCTCTGGAAACACCATATATTTT.

The V call is TRBV2, the J call TRBJ1-5; 8 bases line up with TRBD1. The V gene end was trimmed by 4 bases and the J gene end by 1 base; junction bases not matched to a gene: 6. The CDR3 totals 16 residues. Germline V gene data show CDR1 as SNHLY and CDR2 as FYNNEI. CDR3 region: CASSVAGGRSNQPQHF. CDR3 bases: TGTGCCAGCAGTGTGGCAGGGGGCAGGAGCAATCAGCCCCAGCATTTT.